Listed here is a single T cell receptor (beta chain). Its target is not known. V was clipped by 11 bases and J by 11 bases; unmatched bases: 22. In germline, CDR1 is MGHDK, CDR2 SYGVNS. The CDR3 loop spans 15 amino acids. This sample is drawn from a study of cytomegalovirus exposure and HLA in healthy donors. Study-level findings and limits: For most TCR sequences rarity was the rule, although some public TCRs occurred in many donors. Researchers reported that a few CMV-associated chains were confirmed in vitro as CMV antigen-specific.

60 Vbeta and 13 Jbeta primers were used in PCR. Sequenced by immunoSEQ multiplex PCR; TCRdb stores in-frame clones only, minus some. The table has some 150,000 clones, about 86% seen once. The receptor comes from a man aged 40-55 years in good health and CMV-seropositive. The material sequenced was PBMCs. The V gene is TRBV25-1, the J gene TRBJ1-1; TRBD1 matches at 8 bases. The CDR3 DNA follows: TGTGCCCGGGCACAACAGGGGGGGAGACTTATCATGGCTTTCTTT. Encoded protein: CARAQQGGRLIMAFF. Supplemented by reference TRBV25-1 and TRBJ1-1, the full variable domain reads EADIYQTPRYLVIGTGKKITLECSQTMGHDKMYWYQQDPGMELHLIHYSYGVNSTEKGDLSSESTVSRIRTEHFPLTLESARPSHTSQYLCARAQQGGRLIMAFFGQGTRLTVV.